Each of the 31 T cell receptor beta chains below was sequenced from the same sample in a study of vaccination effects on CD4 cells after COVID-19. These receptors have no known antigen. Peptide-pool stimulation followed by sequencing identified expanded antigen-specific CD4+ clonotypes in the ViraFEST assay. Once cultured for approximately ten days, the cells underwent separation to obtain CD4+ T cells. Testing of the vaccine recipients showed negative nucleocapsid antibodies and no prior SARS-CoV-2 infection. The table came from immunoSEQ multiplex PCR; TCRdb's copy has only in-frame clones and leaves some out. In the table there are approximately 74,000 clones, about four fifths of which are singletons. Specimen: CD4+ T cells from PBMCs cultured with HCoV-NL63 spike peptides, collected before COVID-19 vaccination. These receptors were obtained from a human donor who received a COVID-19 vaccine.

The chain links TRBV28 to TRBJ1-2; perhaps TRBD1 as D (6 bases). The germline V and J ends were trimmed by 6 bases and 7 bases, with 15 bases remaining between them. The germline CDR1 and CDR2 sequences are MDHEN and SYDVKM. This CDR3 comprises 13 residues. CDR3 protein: CASRSGTRSGYTF. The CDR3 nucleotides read TGTGCCAGCAGATCCGGGACAAGGAGTGGCTACACCTTC.

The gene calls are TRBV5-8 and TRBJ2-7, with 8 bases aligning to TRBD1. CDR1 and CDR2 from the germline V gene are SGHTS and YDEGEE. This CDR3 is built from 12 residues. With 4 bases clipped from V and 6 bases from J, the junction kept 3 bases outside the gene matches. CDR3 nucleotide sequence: TGTGCCAGCAGCGATACAGGGGGCGAGCAGTACGTC. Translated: CASSDTGGEQYV.

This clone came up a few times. The CDR3 coding sequence is TGCGCCAGCAGTGCCGGACAGGAAGGACAGCCCCAGCATTTT. Protein product: CASSAGQEGQPQHF. The chain couples TRBV10-1 to TRBJ1-5; 7 nucleotides agree with TRBD1. The germline gives CDR1 WNHNN, CDR2 SYGVQD (reference sequence). This CDR3 contains 14 residues. V was pared by 4 bases and J by 7 bases, with 7 bases of the junction left unmatched.

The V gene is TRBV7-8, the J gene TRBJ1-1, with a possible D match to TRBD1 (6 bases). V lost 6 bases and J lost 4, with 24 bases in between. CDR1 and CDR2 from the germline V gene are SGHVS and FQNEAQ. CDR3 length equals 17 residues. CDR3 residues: CASRDRIGGGLSTEAFF. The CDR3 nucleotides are TGTGCCAGCAGGGACCGGATAGGGGGTGGGTTAAGCACTGAAGCTTTCTTT.

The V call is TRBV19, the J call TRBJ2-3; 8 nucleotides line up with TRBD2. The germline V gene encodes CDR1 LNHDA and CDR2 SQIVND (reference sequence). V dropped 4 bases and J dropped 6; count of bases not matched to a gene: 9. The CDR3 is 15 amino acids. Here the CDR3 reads CASSTRTSLRDTQYF. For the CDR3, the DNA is TGTGCCAGTAGTACCCGGACTAGCCTACGGGATACGCAGTATTTT.

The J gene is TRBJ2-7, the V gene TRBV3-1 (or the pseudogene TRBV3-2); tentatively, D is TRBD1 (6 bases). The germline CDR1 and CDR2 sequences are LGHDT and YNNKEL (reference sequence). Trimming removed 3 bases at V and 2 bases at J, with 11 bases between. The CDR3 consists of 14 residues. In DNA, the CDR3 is TGTGCCAGCAGCCACCCGGGGACAACCTACGAGCAGTACGTC. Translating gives CASSHPGTTYEQYV.

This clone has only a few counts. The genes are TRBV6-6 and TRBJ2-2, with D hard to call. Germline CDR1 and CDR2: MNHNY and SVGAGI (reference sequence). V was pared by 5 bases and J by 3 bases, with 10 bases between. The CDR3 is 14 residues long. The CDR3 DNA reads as TGTGCCAGCAGTGACCCCCCTCACACCGGGGAGCTGTTTTTT. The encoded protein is CASSDPPHTGELFF.

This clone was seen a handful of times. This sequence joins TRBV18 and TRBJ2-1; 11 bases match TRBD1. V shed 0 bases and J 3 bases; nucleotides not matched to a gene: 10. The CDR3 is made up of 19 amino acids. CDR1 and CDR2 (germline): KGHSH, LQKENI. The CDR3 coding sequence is TGTGCCAGCTCACCACCCTGGGGACAGGGGGAAGGGAGCTACAATGAGCAGTTCTTC. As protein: CASSPPWGQGEGSYNEQFF.

CDR3 residues: CASSDTGGKRTDTQYF. CDR3 in DNA: TGTGCCAGCAGTGATACAGGGGGCAAGAGGACAGATACGCAGTATTTT. The J gene is TRBJ2-3, the V gene TRBV25-1; TRBD1 matches 9 bases. The CDR3 runs to 16 residues. V trimming: 3 bases; J trimming: 3 bases; junction bases outside the gene matches: 7. CDR1 is MGHDK and CDR2 is SYGVNS in the germline V gene.

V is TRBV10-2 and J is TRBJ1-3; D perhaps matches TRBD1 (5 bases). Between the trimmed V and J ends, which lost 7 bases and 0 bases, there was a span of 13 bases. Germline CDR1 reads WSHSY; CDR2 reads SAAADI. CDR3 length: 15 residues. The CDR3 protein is CASNWGGSSGNTIYF. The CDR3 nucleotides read TGCGCCAGCAATTGGGGGGGGAGCTCTGGAAACACCATATATTTT.

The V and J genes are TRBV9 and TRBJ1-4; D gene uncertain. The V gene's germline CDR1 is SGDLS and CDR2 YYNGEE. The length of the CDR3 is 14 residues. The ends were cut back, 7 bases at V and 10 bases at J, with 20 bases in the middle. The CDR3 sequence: CASGGELLDGKLFF. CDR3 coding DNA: TGTGCCAGCGGCGGGGAACTACTCGATGGAAAACTGTTTTTT.

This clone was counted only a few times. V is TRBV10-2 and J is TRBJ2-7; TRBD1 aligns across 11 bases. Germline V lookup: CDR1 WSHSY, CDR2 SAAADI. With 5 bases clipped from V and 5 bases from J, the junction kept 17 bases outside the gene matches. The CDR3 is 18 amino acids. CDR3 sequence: CASSTHGTGGFGPDEQYV. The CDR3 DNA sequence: TGCGCCAGCAGTACGCACGGGACAGGGGGGTTTGGTCCAGACGAGCAGTACGTC.

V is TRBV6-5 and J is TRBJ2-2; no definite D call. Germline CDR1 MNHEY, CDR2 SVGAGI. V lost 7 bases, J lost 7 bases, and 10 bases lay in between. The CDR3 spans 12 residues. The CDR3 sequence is CASTSRIGELFF. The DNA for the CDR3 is TGTGCCAGCACCAGCAGGATCGGGGAGCTGTTTTTT.

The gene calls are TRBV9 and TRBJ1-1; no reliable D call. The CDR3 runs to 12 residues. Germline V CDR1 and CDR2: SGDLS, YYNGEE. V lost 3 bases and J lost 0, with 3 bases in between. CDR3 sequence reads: CASSGLNTEAFF. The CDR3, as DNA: TGTGCCAGCAGCGGACTGAACACTGAAGCTTTCTTT.

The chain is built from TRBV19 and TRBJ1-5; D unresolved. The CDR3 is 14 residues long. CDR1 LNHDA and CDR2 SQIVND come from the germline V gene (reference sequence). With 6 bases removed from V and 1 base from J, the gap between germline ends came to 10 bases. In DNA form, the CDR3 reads TGTGCCAGTAGCACGACGGGCAGCAATCAGCCCCAGCATTTT. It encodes CASSTTGSNQPQHF.

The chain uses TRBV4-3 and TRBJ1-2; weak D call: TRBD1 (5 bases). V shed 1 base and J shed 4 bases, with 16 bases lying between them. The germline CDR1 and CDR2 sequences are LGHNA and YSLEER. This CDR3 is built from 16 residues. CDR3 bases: TGCGCCAGCAGCCAAGCATTCCAGACGGGACTCTATGGCTACACCTTC. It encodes CASSQAFQTGLYGYTF.

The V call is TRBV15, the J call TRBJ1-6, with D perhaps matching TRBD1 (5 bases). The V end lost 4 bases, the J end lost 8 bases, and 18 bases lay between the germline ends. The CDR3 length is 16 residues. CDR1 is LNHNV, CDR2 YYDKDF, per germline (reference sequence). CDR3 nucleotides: TGTGCCACCAGCATCCAGGGTCGAGGTTTTTATTCACCCCTCCACTTT. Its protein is CATSIQGRGFYSPLHF.

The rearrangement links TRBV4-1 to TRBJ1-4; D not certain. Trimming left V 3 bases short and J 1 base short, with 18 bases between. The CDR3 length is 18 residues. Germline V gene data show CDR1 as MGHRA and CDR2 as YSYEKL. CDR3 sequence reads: CASSHAAGPWRTNEKLFF. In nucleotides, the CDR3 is TGCGCCAGCAGCCACGCTGCTGGACCGTGGAGAACTAATGAAAAACTGTTTTTT.

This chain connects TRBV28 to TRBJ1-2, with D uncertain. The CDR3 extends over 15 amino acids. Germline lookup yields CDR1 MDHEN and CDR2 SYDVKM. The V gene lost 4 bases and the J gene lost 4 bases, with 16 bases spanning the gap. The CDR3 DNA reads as TGTGCCAGCAGTTCTTCAAGAGGAACGACCTATGGCTACACCTTC. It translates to CASSSSRGTTYGYTF.

This chain's CDR3 is CASRPPTGGNTEAFF. The CDR3 DNA reads TGTGCCAGCAGGCCTCCCACAGGGGGGAACACTGAAGCTTTCTTT. This chain links TRBV6-5 with TRBJ1-1; 8 bases align to TRBD1. Germline CDR1 reads MNHEY; CDR2 reads SVGAGI. This CDR3 contains 15 residues. With 6 bases clipped from V and 1 base from J, the junction kept 7 bases outside the gene matches.

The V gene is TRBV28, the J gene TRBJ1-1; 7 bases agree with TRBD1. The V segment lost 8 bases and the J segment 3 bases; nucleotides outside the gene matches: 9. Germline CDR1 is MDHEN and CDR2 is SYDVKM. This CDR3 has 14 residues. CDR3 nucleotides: TGTGCCAGCTCACTCCAGGGGGTTGACACTGAAGCTTTCTTT. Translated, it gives CASSLQGVDTEAFF.

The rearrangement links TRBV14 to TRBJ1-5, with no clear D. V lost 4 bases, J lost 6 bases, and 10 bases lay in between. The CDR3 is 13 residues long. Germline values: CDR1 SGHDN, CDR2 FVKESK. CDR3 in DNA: TGTGCCAGCAGCCTTGGGTTGGGTCAGCCCCAGCATTTT. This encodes CASSLGLGQPQHF.

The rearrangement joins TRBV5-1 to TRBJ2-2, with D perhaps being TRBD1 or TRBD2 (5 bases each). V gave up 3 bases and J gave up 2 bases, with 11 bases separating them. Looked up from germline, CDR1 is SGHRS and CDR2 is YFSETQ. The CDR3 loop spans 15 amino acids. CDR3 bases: TGCGCCAGCAGCTCGGGACCGGCCAACACCGGGGAGCTGTTTTTT. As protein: CASSSGPANTGELFF.

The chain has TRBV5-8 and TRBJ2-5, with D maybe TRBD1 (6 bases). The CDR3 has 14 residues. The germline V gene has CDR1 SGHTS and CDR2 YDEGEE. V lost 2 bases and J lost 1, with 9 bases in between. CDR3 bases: TGTGCCAGCAGCTTCAGGGGTGCCCAAGAGACCCAGTACTTC. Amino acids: CASSFRGAQETQYF.

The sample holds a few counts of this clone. The CDR3 region is CASSPAAGRGYTF. In DNA, the CDR3 is TGTGCCAGCAGCCCCGCGGCAGGGCGCGGCTACACCTTC. This rearrangement joins TRBV3-1 (or the pseudogene TRBV3-2) to TRBJ1-2; tentatively, D is TRBD1 (5 bases). Germline values: CDR1 LGHDT, CDR2 YNNKEL (reference sequence). Deletions cut 4 bases from V and 8 bases from J, with 14 bases between. CDR3 length: 13 amino acids.

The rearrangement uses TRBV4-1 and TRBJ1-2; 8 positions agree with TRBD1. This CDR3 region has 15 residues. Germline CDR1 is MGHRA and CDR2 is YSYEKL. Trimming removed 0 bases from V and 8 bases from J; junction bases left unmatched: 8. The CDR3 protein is CASSQDGQGAGGYTF. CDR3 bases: TGCGCCAGCAGCCAAGACGGGCAGGGGGCCGGGGGCTACACCTTC.

CDR3 loop: CASSPPGSYGYTF. CDR3 DNA: TGTGCCAGCAGTCCCCCTGGGAGCTATGGCTACACCTTC. The rearrangement links TRBV28 to TRBJ1-2; D is uncertain. Germline lookup yields CDR1 MDHEN and CDR2 SYDVKM. V was pared by 5 bases and J by 4 bases, with 11 bases between. The CDR3 contains 13 residues.

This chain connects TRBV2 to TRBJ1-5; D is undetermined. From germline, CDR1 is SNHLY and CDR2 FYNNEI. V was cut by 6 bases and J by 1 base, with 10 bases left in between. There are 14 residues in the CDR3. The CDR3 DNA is TGTGCCAGCAGGAAGACGGAGAGCAATCAGCCCCAGCATTTT. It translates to CASRKTESNQPQHF. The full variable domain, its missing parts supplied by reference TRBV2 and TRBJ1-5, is EPEVTQTPSHQVTQMGQEVILRCVPISNHLYFYWYRQILGQKVEFLVSFYNNEISEKSEIFDDQFSVERPDGSNFTLKIRSTKLEDSAMYFCASRKTESNQPQHFGDGTRLSIL.

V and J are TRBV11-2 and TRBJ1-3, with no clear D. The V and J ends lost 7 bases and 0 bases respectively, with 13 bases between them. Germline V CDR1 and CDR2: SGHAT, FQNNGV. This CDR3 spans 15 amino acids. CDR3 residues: CASIERALSGNTIYF. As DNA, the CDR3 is TGTGCCAGCATAGAAAGGGCTCTCTCTGGAAACACCATATATTTT.

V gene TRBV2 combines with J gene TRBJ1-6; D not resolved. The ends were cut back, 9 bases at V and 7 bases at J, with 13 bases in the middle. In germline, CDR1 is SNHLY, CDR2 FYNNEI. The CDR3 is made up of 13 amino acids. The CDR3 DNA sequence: TGTGCCAGTCGGACTGTCGAGAATTCACCCCTCCACTTT. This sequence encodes CASRTVENSPLHF.

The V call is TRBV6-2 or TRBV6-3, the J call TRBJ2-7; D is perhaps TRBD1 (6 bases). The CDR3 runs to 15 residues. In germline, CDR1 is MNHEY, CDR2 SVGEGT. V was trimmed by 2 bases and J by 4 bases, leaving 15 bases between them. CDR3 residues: CASSYARGGIYEQYV. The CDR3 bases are TGTGCCAGCAGTTACGCTCGAGGGGGAATATACGAGCAGTACGTC.